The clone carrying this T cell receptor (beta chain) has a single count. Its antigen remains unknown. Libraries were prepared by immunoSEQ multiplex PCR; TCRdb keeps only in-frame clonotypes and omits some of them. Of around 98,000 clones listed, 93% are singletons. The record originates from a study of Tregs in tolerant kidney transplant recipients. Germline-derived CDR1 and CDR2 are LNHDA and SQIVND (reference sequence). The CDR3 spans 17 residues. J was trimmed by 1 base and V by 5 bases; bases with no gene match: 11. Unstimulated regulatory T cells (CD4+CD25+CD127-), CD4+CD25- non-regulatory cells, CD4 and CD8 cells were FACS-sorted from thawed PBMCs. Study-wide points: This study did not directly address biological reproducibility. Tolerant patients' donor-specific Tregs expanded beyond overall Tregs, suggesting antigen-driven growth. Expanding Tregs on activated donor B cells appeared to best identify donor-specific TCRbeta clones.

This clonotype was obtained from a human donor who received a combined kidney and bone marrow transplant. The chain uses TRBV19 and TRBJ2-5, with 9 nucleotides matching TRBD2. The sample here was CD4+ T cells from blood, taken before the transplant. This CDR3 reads CASSGVASGILQETQYF. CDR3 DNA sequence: TGTGCCAGTAGTGGTGTTGCTAGCGGGATCCTCCAAGAGACCCAGTACTTC.